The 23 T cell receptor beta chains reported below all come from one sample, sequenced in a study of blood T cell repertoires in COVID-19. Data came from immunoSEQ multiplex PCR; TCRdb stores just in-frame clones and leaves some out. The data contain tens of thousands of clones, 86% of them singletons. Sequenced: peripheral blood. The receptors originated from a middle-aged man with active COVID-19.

The CDR3 spells CASRITGDGYTF. CDR3 sequence (DNA): TGTGCCAGCAGGATAACAGGGGATGGCTACACCTTC. The genes are TRBV6-5 and TRBJ1-2; 7 positions agree with TRBD1. The CDR3 has 12 amino acids. With 6 bases clipped from V and 6 bases from J, the junction kept 4 bases outside the gene matches. Germline V gives CDR1 MNHEY, CDR2 SVGAGI.

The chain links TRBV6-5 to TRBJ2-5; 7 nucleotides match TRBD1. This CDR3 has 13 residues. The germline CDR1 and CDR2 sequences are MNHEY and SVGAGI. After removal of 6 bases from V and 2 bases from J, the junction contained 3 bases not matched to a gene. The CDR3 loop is CASRGTAQETQYF. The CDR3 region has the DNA TGTGCCAGCAGAGGGACAGCACAAGAGACCCAGTACTTC.

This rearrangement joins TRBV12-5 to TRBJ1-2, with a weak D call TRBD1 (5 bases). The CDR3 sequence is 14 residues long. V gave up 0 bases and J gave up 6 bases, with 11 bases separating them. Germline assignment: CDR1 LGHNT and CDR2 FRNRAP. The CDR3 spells CASGLVPQGHGYTF. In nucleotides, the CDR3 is TGTGCTAGTGGTTTGGTTCCGCAGGGTCATGGCTACACCTTC. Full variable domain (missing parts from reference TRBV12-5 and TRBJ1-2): DARVTQTPRHKVTEMGQEVTMRCQPILGHNTVFWYRQTMMQGLELLAYFRNRAPLDDSGMPKDRFSAEMPDATLATLKIQPSEPRDSAVYFCASGLVPQGHGYTFGSGTRLTVV.

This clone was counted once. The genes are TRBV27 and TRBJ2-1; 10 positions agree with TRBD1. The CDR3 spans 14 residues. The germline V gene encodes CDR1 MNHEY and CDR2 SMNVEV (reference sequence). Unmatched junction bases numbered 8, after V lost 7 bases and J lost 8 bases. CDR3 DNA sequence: TGTGCCAGCATCCCGGGGACAGGGGTTTATGAGCAGTTCTTC. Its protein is CASIPGTGVYEQFF.

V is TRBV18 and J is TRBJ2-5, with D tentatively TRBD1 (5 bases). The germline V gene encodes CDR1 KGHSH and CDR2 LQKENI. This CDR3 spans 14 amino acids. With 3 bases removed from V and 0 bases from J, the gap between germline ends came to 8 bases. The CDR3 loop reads CASSPGANQETQYF. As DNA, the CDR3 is TGTGCCAGCTCACCTGGGGCAAACCAAGAGACCCAGTACTTC.

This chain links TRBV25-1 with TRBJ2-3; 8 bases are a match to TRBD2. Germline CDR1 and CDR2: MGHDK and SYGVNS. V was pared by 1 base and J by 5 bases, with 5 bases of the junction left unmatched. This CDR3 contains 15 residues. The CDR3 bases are TGTGCCAGCAGTGAATCAGCGGGAGTAATAGATACGCAGTATTTT. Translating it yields CASSESAGVIDTQYF.

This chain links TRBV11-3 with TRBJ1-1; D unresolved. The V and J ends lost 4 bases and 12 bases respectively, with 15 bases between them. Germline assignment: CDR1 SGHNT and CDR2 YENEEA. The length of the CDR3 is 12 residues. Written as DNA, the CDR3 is TGTGCCAGCAGCTCAACCGGGAATAGGCCTTTCTTT. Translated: CASSSTGNRPFF.

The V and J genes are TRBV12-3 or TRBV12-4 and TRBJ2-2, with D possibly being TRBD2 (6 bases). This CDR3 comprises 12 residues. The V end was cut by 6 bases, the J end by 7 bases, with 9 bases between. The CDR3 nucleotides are TGTGCCAGCAGCCTTAGCGGCGGGGAGCTGTTTTTT. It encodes CASSLSGGELFF.

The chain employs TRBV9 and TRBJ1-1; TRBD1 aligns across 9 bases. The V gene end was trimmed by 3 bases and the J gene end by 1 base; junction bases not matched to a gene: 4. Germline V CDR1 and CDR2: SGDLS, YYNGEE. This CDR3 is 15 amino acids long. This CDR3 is CASSATGGANTEAFF. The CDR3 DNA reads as TGTGCCAGCAGCGCCACAGGGGGCGCGAACACTGAAGCTTTCTTT.

The CDR3: CASSSGRGRNTEAFF. The DNA of the CDR3 is TGTGCCAGCAGCAGCGGGAGGGGGAGGAACACTGAAGCTTTCTTT. The chain recombines TRBV11-3 with TRBJ1-1, with D possibly matching TRBD1 (6 bases). Looked up from germline, CDR1 is SGHNT and CDR2 is YENEEA. V gave up 5 bases and J gave up 1 base, with 14 bases separating them. CDR3 length: 15 residues.

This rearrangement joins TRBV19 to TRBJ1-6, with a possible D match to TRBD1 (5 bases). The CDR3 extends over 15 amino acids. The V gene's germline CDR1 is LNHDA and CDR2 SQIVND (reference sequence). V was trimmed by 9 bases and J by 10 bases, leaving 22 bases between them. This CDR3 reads CARDPFPDSKSPLHF. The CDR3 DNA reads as TGTGCCAGGGATCCATTCCCCGACAGCAAATCACCCCTCCACTTT.

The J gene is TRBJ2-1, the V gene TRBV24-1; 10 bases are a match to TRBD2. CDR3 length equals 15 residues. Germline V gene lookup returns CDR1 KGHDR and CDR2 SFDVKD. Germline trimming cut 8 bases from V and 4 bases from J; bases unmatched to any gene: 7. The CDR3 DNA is TGTGCCACCACCTCTAGCGGGAGTGCATACAATGAGCAGTTCTTC. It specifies CATTSSGSAYNEQFF.

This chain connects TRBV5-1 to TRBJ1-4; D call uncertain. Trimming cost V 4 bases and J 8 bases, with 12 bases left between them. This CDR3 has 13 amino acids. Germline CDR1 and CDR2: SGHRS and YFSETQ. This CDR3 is CASSPDTLEKLFF. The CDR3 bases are TGCGCCAGCAGCCCCGACACGTTGGAAAAACTGTTTTTT.

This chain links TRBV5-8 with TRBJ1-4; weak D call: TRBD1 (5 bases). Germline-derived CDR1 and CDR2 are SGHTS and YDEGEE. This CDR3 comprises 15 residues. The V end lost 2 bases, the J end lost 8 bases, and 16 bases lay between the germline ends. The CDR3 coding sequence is TGTGCCAGCAGCTTCCGGGGGGAAGGTTGGGAAAAACTGTTTTTT. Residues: CASSFRGEGWEKLFF. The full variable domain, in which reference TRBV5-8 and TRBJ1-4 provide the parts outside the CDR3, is EAGVTQSPTHLIKTRGQQATLRCSPISGHTSVYWYQQALGLGLQFLLWYDEGEERNRGNFPPRFSGRQFPNYSSELNVNALELEDSALYLCASSFRGEGWEKLFFGSGTQLSVL.

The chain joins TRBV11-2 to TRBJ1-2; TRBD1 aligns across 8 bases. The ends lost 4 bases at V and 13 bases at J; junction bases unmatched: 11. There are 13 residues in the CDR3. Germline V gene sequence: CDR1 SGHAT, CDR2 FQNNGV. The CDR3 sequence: CASSSRPQGAITF. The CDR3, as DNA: TGTGCCAGCAGCTCCCGACCTCAGGGGGCCATCACCTTC.

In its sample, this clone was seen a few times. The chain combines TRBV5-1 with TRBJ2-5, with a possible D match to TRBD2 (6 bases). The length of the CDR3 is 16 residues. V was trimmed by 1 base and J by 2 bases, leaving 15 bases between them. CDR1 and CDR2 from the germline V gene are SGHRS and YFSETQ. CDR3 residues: CASSLSNGGSQETQYF. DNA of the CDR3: TGCGCCAGCAGCTTGAGTAATGGAGGGAGTCAAGAGACCCAGTACTTC.

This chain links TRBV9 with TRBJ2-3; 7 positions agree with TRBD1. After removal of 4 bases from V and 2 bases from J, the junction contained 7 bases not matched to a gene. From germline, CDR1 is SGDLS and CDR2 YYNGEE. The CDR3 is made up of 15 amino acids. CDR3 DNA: TGTGCCAGCAGCTTAGGACAGGTGATCACAGATACGCAGTATTTT. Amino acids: CASSLGQVITDTQYF.

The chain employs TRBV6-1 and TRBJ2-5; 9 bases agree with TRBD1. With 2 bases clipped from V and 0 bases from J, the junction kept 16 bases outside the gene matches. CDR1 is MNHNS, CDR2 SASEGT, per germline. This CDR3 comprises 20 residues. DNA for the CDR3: TGTGCCAGCAGTGAACCTACAGGGGGCAAGGTGTTTGGAGACCAAGAGACCCAGTACTTC. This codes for CASSEPTGGKVFGDQETQYF.

The CDR3: CATSDPRPTGGEQYV. The CDR3 nucleotides read TGTGCCACCAGTGATCCCCGCCCTACAGGGGGCGAGCAGTACGTC. This rearrangement joins TRBV24-1 to TRBJ2-7; TRBD1 matches at 8 bases. V lost 3 bases to trimming and J lost 6 bases; unmatched junction nucleotides: 9. This CDR3 is 15 amino acids long. Germline loops: CDR1 KGHDR, CDR2 SFDVKD.

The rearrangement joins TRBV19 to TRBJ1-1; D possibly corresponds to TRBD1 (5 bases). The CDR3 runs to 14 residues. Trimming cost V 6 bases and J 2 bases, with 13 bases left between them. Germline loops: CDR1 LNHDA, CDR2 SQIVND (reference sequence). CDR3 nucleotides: TGTGCCAGTAGACCGGGACTAAGAAACACTGAAGCTTTCTTT. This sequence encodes CASRPGLRNTEAFF.

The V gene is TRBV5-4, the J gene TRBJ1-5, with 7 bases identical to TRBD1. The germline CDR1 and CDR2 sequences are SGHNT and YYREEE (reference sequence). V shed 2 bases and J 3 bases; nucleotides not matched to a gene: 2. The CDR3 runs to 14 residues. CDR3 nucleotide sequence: TGTGCCAGCAGCTTACAGGGGATCAATCAGCCCCAGCATTTT. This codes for CASSLQGINQPQHF.

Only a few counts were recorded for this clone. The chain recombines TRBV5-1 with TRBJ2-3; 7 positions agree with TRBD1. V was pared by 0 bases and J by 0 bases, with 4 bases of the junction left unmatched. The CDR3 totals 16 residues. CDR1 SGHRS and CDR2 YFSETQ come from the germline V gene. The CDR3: CASSLGGTASTDTQYF. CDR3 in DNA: TGCGCCAGCAGCTTGGGAGGGACAGCTAGCACAGATACGCAGTATTTT.

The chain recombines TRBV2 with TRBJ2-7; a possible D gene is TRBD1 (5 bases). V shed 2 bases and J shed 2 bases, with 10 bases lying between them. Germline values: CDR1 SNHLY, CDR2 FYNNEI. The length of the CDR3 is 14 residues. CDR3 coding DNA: TGTGCCAGCAGTGAACAGGGCGAAACCTACGAGCAGTACTTC. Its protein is CASSEQGETYEQYF.